This record covers a single T cell receptor (beta chain). Produced via immunoSEQ multiplex PCR; TCRdb's table is partial and in-frame only. The sample has about 5,800 clones; 95% are singletons. This entry is derived from a study of T cell repertoires in ileal Crohn's disease. The CDR3 loop spans 13 amino acids. Germline V gene sequence: CDR1 SGDLS, CDR2 YYNGEE. The V and J ends lost 0 bases and 4 bases respectively, with 5 bases between them. The rearrangement links TRBV9 to TRBJ1-3; D is undetermined. This receptor was taken from an adult with Crohn's disease. The sample comprised ileal tissue. CDR3 sequence: CASSVAGGNTIYF. CDR3 nucleotide sequence: TGTGCCAGCAGCGTAGCGGGGGGAAACACCATATATTTT.